The 21 T cell receptor beta chains presented below share a single source sample, sequenced in a study of cytomegalovirus exposure and HLA in healthy donors. PCR amplification relied on 60 Vbeta primers (plus 13 Jbeta primers). Repertoires were generated with immunoSEQ multiplex PCR, while TCRdb's copy carries only in-frame clones and drops some. The data contain more than 85,000 clones, under 80% of them singletons. The source material was PBMCs. These receptors all stem from a woman aged 45-59 years in good health and CMV-seropositive.

The CDR3 loop reads CAWSRVNTEAFF. The DNA for the CDR3 is TGTGCCTGGAGTCGAGTGAACACTGAAGCTTTCTTT. This chain connects TRBV30 to TRBJ1-1; D not resolved. This CDR3 has 12 residues. Trimming left V 2 bases short and J 0 bases short, with 4 bases between. Per the germline V gene, CDR1 is GTSNPN and CDR2 is SVGIG (reference sequence).

The chain has TRBV7-9 and TRBJ2-5; TRBD2 matches 16 bases. V lost 5 bases and J lost 5; bases outside the gene matches: 11. This CDR3 is 18 amino acids long. CDR1 SEHNR and CDR2 FQNEAQ come from the germline V gene (reference sequence). The CDR3 sequence: CASSPSLGLAGGPETQYF. In DNA form, the CDR3 reads TGTGCCAGCAGCCCTTCCTTGGGACTAGCGGGGGGGCCGGAGACCCAGTACTTC.

This clone has a handful of counts. The rearrangement joins TRBV5-1 to TRBJ2-3; 9 bases are shared with TRBD2. The CDR3 loop spans 16 amino acids. The germline V gene has CDR1 SGHRS and CDR2 YFSETQ. V shed 7 bases, J shed 3 bases, and the junction held 12 bases outside the gene matches. CDR3 sequence reads: CASAENPAGGTDTQYF. CDR3 coding DNA: TGCGCCAGCGCCGAGAACCCTGCGGGAGGGACAGATACGCAGTATTTT.

The chain employs TRBV9 and TRBJ2-2, with 9 bases lining up with TRBD1. This CDR3 comprises 16 residues. Per germline, CDR1 SGDLS and CDR2 YYNGEE. V lost 3 bases, J lost 4 bases, and 7 bases stayed unmatched. The CDR3 nucleotides read TGTGCCAGCAGCGCGCGGACAGGGGTAGGCACCGGGGAGCTGTTTTTT. This sequence encodes CASSARTGVGTGELFF.

The genes are TRBV5-1 and TRBJ1-1, with TRBD1 as a possible D gene (5 bases). The germline V and J ends were trimmed by 1 base and 1 base, with 8 bases remaining between them. CDR1 is SGHRS, CDR2 YFSETQ, per germline. The CDR3 totals 14 residues. CDR3 sequence: CASSLTGPNTEAFF. The CDR3 nucleotides read TGCGCCAGCAGCTTGACAGGACCGAACACTGAAGCTTTCTTT.

The chain employs TRBV20-1 and TRBJ1-2; TRBD1 agrees at 10 bases. Germline V gives CDR1 DFQATT, CDR2 SNEGSKA (reference sequence). V shed 6 bases, J shed 6 bases, and the junction held 1 base outside the gene matches. This CDR3 has 11 amino acids. The CDR3 loop reads CSAGQGHGYTF. Written as DNA, the CDR3 is TGCAGTGCGGGACAGGGGCATGGCTACACCTTC.

The V gene is TRBV9, the J gene TRBJ2-6, with TRBD2 matching 12 bases. Germline CDR1 and CDR2: SGDLS and YYNGEE. With 5 bases clipped from V and 0 bases from J, the junction kept 9 bases outside the gene matches. There are 19 residues in the CDR3. The CDR3 region is CASSHTTSGRTSGANVLTF. CDR3 DNA: TGTGCCAGCAGTCATACAACTAGCGGGAGGACCTCTGGGGCCAACGTCCTGACTTTC.

The chain uses TRBV7-9 and TRBJ1-1; unclear D gene. The CDR3 totals 13 residues. CDR1 and CDR2 from the germline V gene are SEHNR and FQNEAQ (reference sequence). V was pared by 11 bases and J by 1 base, with 14 bases between. The CDR3 here is CAVLSGGNTEAFF. The CDR3 nucleotides are TGTGCCGTCCTATCTGGCGGGAACACTGAAGCTTTCTTT. Drawing the rest from reference TRBV7-9 and TRBJ1-1, the complete variable domain is DTGVSQNPRHKITKRGQNVTFRCDPISEHNRLYWYRQTLGQGPEFLTYFQNEAQLEKSRLLSDRFSAERPKGSFSTLEIQRTEQGDSAMYLCAVLSGGNTEAFFGQGTRLTVV.

The chain has TRBV27 and TRBJ2-1, with 8 nucleotides matching TRBD1. CDR3 length equals 16 residues. V lost 1 base and J lost 5; bases outside the gene matches: 7. Germline V gene sequence: CDR1 MNHEY, CDR2 SMNVEV (reference sequence). Written as DNA, the CDR3 is TGTGCCAGCAGTTTATATGCAGGGGGCTTTGACAATGAGCAGTTCTTC. Amino acid sequence: CASSLYAGGFDNEQFF.

The chain couples TRBV9 to TRBJ2-3, with 8 bases matching TRBD2. The germline gives CDR1 SGDLS, CDR2 YYNGEE. After removal of 4 bases from V and 4 bases from J, the junction contained 11 bases not matched to a gene. This CDR3 spans 16 amino acids. Written as DNA, the CDR3 is TGTGCCAGCAGCTTCTCGAGCGGGGGCGGCCCAGATACGCAGTATTTT. Amino acid sequence: CASSFSSGGGPDTQYF.

The chain has TRBV7-2 and TRBJ1-5; D remains ambiguous. Per germline, CDR1 SGHTA and CDR2 FQGNSA. The CDR3 length is 13 residues. Trimming removed 3 bases from V and 0 bases from J, with 3 bases in between. The CDR3 DNA is TGTGCCAGCAGCTTTCATAGCAATCAGCCCCAGCATTTT. It specifies CASSFHSNQPQHF.

The rearrangement links TRBV4-2 to TRBJ1-4; tentative D call: TRBD1 (5 bases). Germline V gives CDR1 LGHNA, CDR2 YNFKEQ. The CDR3 has 15 amino acids. V lost 0 bases to trimming and J lost 0 bases, with 5 bases between them. CDR3 in amino acids: CASSQETATNEKLFF. The CDR3 region has the DNA TGTGCCAGCAGCCAAGAGACAGCAACTAATGAAAAACTGTTTTTT.

The rearrangement uses TRBV19 and TRBJ1-5; D is unclear. This CDR3 comprises 14 residues. Trimming cost V 3 bases and J 9 bases, with 15 bases left between them. Germline V gene sequence: CDR1 LNHDA, CDR2 SQIVND (reference sequence). CDR3 residues: CASSIGSGLRPQHF. The DNA of the CDR3 is TGTGCCAGTAGTATCGGCAGCGGTCTACGGCCCCAGCATTTT.

The chain carries TRBV6-6 and TRBJ1-1; D is possibly TRBD1 (5 bases). Trimming pared 2 bases from V and 1 base from J, leaving 11 bases between. CDR3 length: 15 amino acids. In germline, CDR1 is MNHNY, CDR2 SVGAGI (reference sequence). The CDR3 reads CASSYPQVGNTEAFF. CDR3 bases: TGTGCCAGCAGTTACCCACAGGTGGGGAACACTGAAGCTTTCTTT.

The chain combines TRBV9 with TRBJ1-1, with a possible D match to TRBD1 (6 bases). Germline CDR1 and CDR2: SGDLS and YYNGEE. Trimming left V 0 bases short and J 0 bases short, with 12 bases between. The CDR3 has 16 residues. For the CDR3, the DNA is TGTGCCAGCAGCGTAGCTGGGGACAAAATGAACACTGAAGCTTTCTTT. Its translation: CASSVAGDKMNTEAFF.

The J gene is TRBJ1-6, the V gene TRBV30; D uncertain. This CDR3 contains 11 residues. Germline assignment: CDR1 GTSNPN and CDR2 SVGIG (reference sequence). Trimming pared 0 bases from V and 17 bases from J, leaving 11 bases between. The DNA for the CDR3 is TGTGCCTGGAGTGTGGGCAGCCAGTTCCACTTT. It specifies CAWSVGSQFHF. The full variable domain, its missing parts supplied by reference TRBV30 and TRBJ1-6, is SQTIHQWPATLVQPVGSPLSLECTVEGTSNPNLYWYRQAAGRGLQLLFYSVGIGQISSEVPQNLSASRPQDRQFILSSKKLLLSDSGFYLCAWSVGSQFHFGNGTRLTVT.

V and J are TRBV6-5 and TRBJ1-5; 8 bases line up with TRBD1. Germline-derived CDR1 and CDR2 are MNHEY and SVGAGI. After removal of 5 bases from V and 6 bases from J, the junction contained 6 bases not matched to a gene. The CDR3 totals 14 residues. CDR3 amino acids: CASSARGLGQPQHF. DNA of the CDR3: TGTGCCAGCAGTGCCAGGGGGCTGGGTCAGCCCCAGCATTTT.

The CDR3 loop is CASSVGQASTEQYF. In DNA form, the CDR3 reads TGTGCCAGCAGTGTCGGACAGGCCTCCACCGAGCAGTACTTC. The chain has TRBV2 and TRBJ2-7, with 7 bases lining up with TRBD1. Trimming cost V 4 bases and J 6 bases; bases outside gene matches: 9. The CDR3 runs to 14 residues. CDR1 is SNHLY, CDR2 FYNNEI, per germline.

The rearrangement joins TRBV10-2 to TRBJ2-1, with D perhaps matching TRBD2 (5 bases). Germline assignment: CDR1 WSHSY and CDR2 SAAADI. Trimming took 5 bases from V and 8 from J, leaving 16 bases between them. CDR3 length: 14 amino acids. This CDR3 is CASSPRIGSDEQFF. For the CDR3, the DNA is TGCGCCAGCAGTCCACGAATTGGGAGCGATGAGCAGTTCTTC.

The rearrangement links TRBV4-1 to TRBJ1-2, with 7 bases matching TRBD1. Per the germline V gene, CDR1 is MGHRA and CDR2 is YSYEKL. The ends lost 4 bases at V and 13 bases at J; junction bases unmatched: 12. The CDR3 totals 13 residues. This CDR3 reads CASSPVPDRDCTF. The CDR3 DNA reads as TGCGCCAGCAGCCCTGTGCCCGACAGGGACTGCACCTTC.

This clone has a handful of counts. This chain joins TRBV9 and TRBJ2-1; TRBD2 matches at 8 bases. This CDR3 spans 16 amino acids. Germline lookup yields CDR1 SGDLS and CDR2 YYNGEE. V trimming: 0 bases; J trimming: 2 bases; junction bases outside the gene matches: 4. CDR3 coding DNA: TGTGCCAGCAGCGTAGGAGGGGGACTAGCCTACAATGAGCAGTTCTTC. It codes for CASSVGGGLAYNEQFF.